These 4 T cell receptor beta chains came from one sample sequenced in a study of cytomegalovirus exposure and HLA in healthy donors. PCR used 60 Vbeta primers and 13 Jbeta primers. The repertoire was sequenced with immunoSEQ multiplex PCR; TCRdb's copy has only in-frame clones and lacks some. The table includes roughly 170,000 clones, 80% to 90% detected once. Material for sequencing was PBMCs. The source is a young woman in good health and CMV-seronegative.

CDR3 in DNA: TGTGCCAGCAAACAGACCTCTGGAAACACCATATATTTT. Protein: CASKQTSGNTIYF. This sequence joins TRBV6-1 and TRBJ1-3, with D unclear. The CDR3 runs 13 residues. Trimming took off 7 bases at V and 0 bases at J, with 7 bases between the two ends. CDR1 MNHNS and CDR2 SASEGT come from the germline V gene.

This clone was observed a single time. This chain links TRBV5-4 with TRBJ2-3; TRBD2 agrees at 7 bases. The length of the CDR3 is 16 residues. Trimming removed 0 bases from V and 1 base from J; junction bases left unmatched: 5. Germline CDR1 reads SGHNT; CDR2 reads YYREEE (reference sequence). The CDR3 spells CASSLGGGSGTDTQYF. CDR3 sequence (DNA): TGTGCCAGCAGCTTGGGGGGCGGGAGCGGCACAGATACGCAGTATTTT.

V gene TRBV25-1 combines with J gene TRBJ2-3, with 7 positions matching TRBD2. The CDR3 sequence is 15 residues long. Germline assignment: CDR1 MGHDK and CDR2 SYGVNS. The ends lost 0 bases at V and 5 bases at J; junction bases unmatched: 5. The CDR3 bases are TGTGCCAGCAGTGAATATACTGGCGGGAGAGATACGCAGTATTTT. Its translation: CASSEYTGGRDTQYF. The full variable domain, its missing parts supplied by reference TRBV25-1 and TRBJ2-3, is EADIYQTPRYLVIGTGKKITLECSQTMGHDKMYWYQQDPGMELHLIHYSYGVNSTEKGDLSSESTVSRIRTEHFPLTLESARPSHTSQYLCASSEYTGGRDTQYFGPGTRLTVL.

The CDR3 nucleotides are TGTGCCAGCAGAGGAGCCGAGACCCAGTACTTC. Protein: CASRGAETQYF. The chain carries TRBV11-3 and TRBJ2-5; D gene unclear. The germline gives CDR1 SGHNT, CDR2 YENEEA. The V end was cut by 6 bases, the J end by 5 bases, with 7 bases between. CDR3 length: 11 residues.